This T cell receptor beta chain derives from a study of cytomegalovirus exposure and HLA in healthy donors. Overall study context: Counted in an early data release were 75 million to 85 million unique TCRs from HLA-typed donors. Whole-study findings and limits: The study put around 180 TCR beta chains on its list as cytomegalovirus-associated. Earlier analysis found most TCR beta V segments productive about 90% or about 30% of the time.

J was trimmed by 6 bases and V by 3 bases; bases with no gene match: 10. The CDR3 runs to 16 residues. Looked up from germline, CDR1 is SGHAT and CDR2 is FQNNGV. This clone has only a few counts. Its matching antigen is unknown. Primers included in the PCR were 60 Vbeta and 13 Jbeta primers. Profiled with immunoSEQ multiplex PCR; TCRdb holds only in-frame clones, not every one. The table lists under 150,000 clones, almost 85% of them singletons. Sequenced: PBMCs. This receptor was taken from a boy between 2 and 10 years old in good health and CMV-seronegative. V is TRBV11-2 and J is TRBJ2-3, with 9 bases fitting TRBD1. Here the CDR3 reads CASSLVTGTGSDTQYF. DNA for the CDR3: TGTGCCAGCAGCTTGGTCACCGGGACAGGGAGTGATACGCAGTATTTT.